This T cell receptor (beta chain) emerged from a study of CXCR3-negative and CXCR3-positive naive CD8 T cells. Study-wide findings and caveats: Greater hydrophobicity was found in TRB CDR3s of CXCR3-positive naive cells than of CXCR3-negative naive cells.

Preparation of TRB cDNA libraries relied on 5' RACE carrying UMI labels. TCRdb reanalyzed the 5' RACE reads, giving one entry per CDR3 protein sequence and no DNA. The table counts around 160,000 distinct CDR3 sequences; around 0.3% lies in the top ten. The V gene's germline CDR1 is LNHNV and CDR2 YYDKDF (reference sequence). The CDR3 consists of 15 residues. About this clonotype itself: Antigen specificity is unknown.

The sequenced sample consisted of naive CXCR3+ CD8+ T cells from blood. Subset: CD45RO-CCR7+CD27+CD95- naive CD8+ T cells expressing CXCR3 (TNR3+). This clonotype originated in a human donor in good health. Some clones in this sample may be carry-over from other donors' samples. The chain is built from TRBV15 and TRBJ1-5. The chain's CDR3 is CATSRDLGLNQPQHF. The full variable domain, in which reference TRBV15 and TRBJ1-5 provide the parts outside the CDR3, is DAMVIQNPRYQVTQFGKPVTLSCSQTLNHNVMYWYQQKSSQAPKLLFHYYDKDFNNEADTPDNFQSRRPNTSFCFLDIRSPGLGDTAMYLCATSRDLGLNQPQHFGDGTRLSIL.